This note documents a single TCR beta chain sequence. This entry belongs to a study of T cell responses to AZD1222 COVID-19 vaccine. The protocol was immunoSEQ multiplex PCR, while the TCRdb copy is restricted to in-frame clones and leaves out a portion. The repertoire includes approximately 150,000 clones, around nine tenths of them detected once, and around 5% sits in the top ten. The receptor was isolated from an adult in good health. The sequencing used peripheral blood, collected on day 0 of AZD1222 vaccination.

CDR3 protein: CASSTRFLGYEQYF. CDR3 bases: TGTGCCAGCAGTACCCGGTTCCTGGGGTACGAGCAGTACTTC. The gene calls are TRBV27 and TRBJ2-7, with D unclear. The germline CDR1 and CDR2 sequences are MNHEY and SMNVEV (reference sequence). CDR3 size: 14 residues. V was pared by 5 bases and J by 4 bases, with 15 bases between.